The present T cell receptor (beta chain) was sequenced within a study of Tregs in tolerant kidney transplant recipients (dated by TCRdb to between 2018 and 2021). With regard to the full study: TCRbeta sequencing was used in the study to identify donor-specific regulatory T cells before combined kidney and bone marrow transplantation, and the identified cells were then tracked after transplant.

Genomic DNA was extracted from sorted cells with the QIAGEN DNeasy Blood and Tissue Kit for TCRbeta CDR3 sequencing. High-throughput TCRbeta CDR3 sequencing was carried out commercially through immunoSEQ, with PCR amplification with bias correction and internal controls included. On the study's bioinformatics: Unique productive TCRbeta sequences were defined by CDR3 nucleotide sequence when primers matched and otherwise by CDR3 amino acid sequence together with Vbeta and Jbeta genes. To correct for sorting error, sequences found in more than one sorted population at a frequency ratio of 2:1 or less were discarded, and the remaining shared sequences were assigned to the population with the higher frequency. A sequence was defined as donor-reactive if the sequence was expanded at least 5-fold in CFSE-low cells compared with unstimulated cells and had a frequency of at least 0.01% in CFSE-low cells. Repertoire divergence was quantified by Jensen-Shannon divergence calculated from the top 100 TCRbeta sequences ranked by frequency. For samples with multiple sequencing runs, sorting error was corrected in each run separately before the runs were combined. TCRdb carries this immuneACCESS record with in-frame sequences only. Its versions omit some clonotypes, under half of them owing to an unresolved V gene in the studies checked, with the rest unexplained. From that table come the V and J calls and clone size; the DNA was used to work out D and trimming. For this sample there are about 100,000 clones; roughly 93% appear just once. Jointly, the top ten make up 1.5% to 2% of the sample.

Transplants used related donors with nonmyeloablative bone marrow transplantation; mixed chimerism was transient in the human trials. Unstimulated Tregs (CD4+CD25+CD127-), CD4+ non-Tregs (CD4+CD25-), CD4 and CD8 cells were FACS-sorted from thawed PBMCs. The patients were a few recipients of combined kidney and bone marrow transplants from the ITN036ST trial, and samples were available only from these trial subjects. Healthy control blood was processed to PBMCs with a Ficoll density gradient and then cryopreserved, whereas patient PBMCs were collected both before and after transplant. The CDR1 and CDR2 encoded by the germline V gene (reference sequence) are DFQATT and SNEGSKA. V lost 6 bases and J lost 10 bases; the stretch between them is 14 bases long. There are 11 amino acids in the CDR3, from cysteine to phenylalanine inclusive. The sequence is cut down to CDR3 DNA, 33 bases in frame from base 1.

What the research found in general, with its limitations: Expanding Tregs with activated donor B cells appeared to identify the most biologically relevant and donor-specific TCRbeta repertoire. Donor-specific Treg expansion exceeded global Treg expansion in tolerant patients, suggesting antigen-driven rather than nonspecific expansion. The study was constrained by small patient numbers, and validation of the findings is required in larger populations and under other immunosuppression protocols. For some patients, the PCR primers changed as time went on, which meant samples from those patients could not be compared with one another at the nucleotide level. Biological reproducibility was not directly addressed, though technical replication error appeared minimal.

This clone was seen more than once but under ten times. The clone's antigen remains unknown. The record has no base qualities; no much larger clone is one base away. Sequences were derived from CD4+ T cells from blood (PBMCs), sampled 12 months after the transplant. The rearranged chain carries TRBV20-1 and TRBJ2-3; the D gene is perhaps TRBD2, from 6 matching bases. This sequence was found in a human patient who received a combined kidney and bone marrow transplant. Donor T cells from the graft may be present among the T cells after a transplant. The CDR3 corresponds to CSAQDPGAQYF. The nucleotide sequence reads as follows: TGCAGTGCCCAGGACCCGGGGGCGCAGTATTTT.